Presented here are 29 T cell receptor beta chains from one specimen sequenced in a study of vaccination effects on CD4 cells after COVID-19 (dated by TCRdb to 2022 to 2024). The method behind the library was the immunoSEQ multiplex PCR assay. TCRdb limited this immuneACCESS table to in-frame rearrangements with V and J called. A share of clones is missing; checked studies link under half to unresolved V genes, and the rest is unexplained. The sample records 57,000 or so clones, 73% of which are singletons. In total, the top ten clones hold about 1.2% of the sample. In the ViraFEST assay, PBMC were stimulated with viral peptide pools, and antigen-specific CD4+ T cell clonotypes were then identified by expansion using TCR sequencing. After less than 13 days of culture, CD4+ T cells were isolated with the EasySep CD4+ T cell isolation kit. Each participant got two doses of an mRNA SARS-CoV-2 vaccine, either BNT162b2 or mRNA-1273.

No antigen has been identified for these receptors. Sample: CD4+ T cells from PBMCs cultured with HCoV-229E spike peptides, taken after COVID-19 vaccination. According to the study, the label for this sample's cell subset or site signals: HCoV-229E spike overlapping peptide pool stimulation. The receptors come from a human donor who received a COVID-19 vaccine.

The chain uses TRBV14 and TRBJ1-6, with 7 bases that match TRBD1. Germline V lookup: CDR1 SGHDN, CDR2 FVKESK. The CDR3 covers 15 residues. The junction had 7 bases not matched to a gene; V was cut back by 4 bases and J by 7 bases. For the CDR3, the DNA is TGTGCCAGCAGCCCGCAGACAGGGTTGAATTCACCCCTCCACTTT. This encodes CASSPQTGLNSPLHF.

The V and J genes are TRBV2 and TRBJ2-3; 14 nucleotides match TRBD2. V was clipped by 6 bases and J by 6 bases; unmatched bases: 2. The CDR3 is made up of 14 amino acids. CDR1 and CDR2 (germline): SNHLY, FYNNEI. This CDR3 reads CASRTSGGADTQYF. CDR3 bases: TGTGCCAGCAGGACTAGCGGGGGGGCGGATACGCAGTATTTT. The variable domain in full, completed from reference TRBV2 and TRBJ2-3, reads EPEVTQTPSHQVTQMGQEVILRCVPISNHLYFYWYRQILGQKVEFLVSFYNNEISEKSEIFDDQFSVERPDGSNFTLKIRSTKLEDSAMYFCASRTSGGADTQYFGPGTRLTVL.

This clone was observed a handful of times. The V call is TRBV7-8, the J call TRBJ1-5; D gene unclear. Trimming pared 0 bases from V and 0 bases from J, leaving 12 bases between. The CDR3 contains 17 residues. Germline V CDR1 and CDR2: SGHVS, FQNEAQ. The CDR3 here is CASSLAAGRYSNQPQHF. CDR3 in DNA: TGTGCCAGCAGCTTAGCCGCGGGGAGATATAGCAATCAGCCCCAGCATTTT.

The chain recombines TRBV3-1 (or the pseudogene TRBV3-2) with TRBJ1-3, with D unresolved. The germline V gene encodes CDR1 LGHDT and CDR2 YNNKEL (reference sequence). There are 12 residues in the CDR3. The ends were cut back, 4 bases at V and 6 bases at J, with 7 bases in the middle. The CDR3, as DNA: TGTGCCAGCAGCCTACCACCAAACACCATATATTTT. Its protein is CASSLPPNTIYF.

This clone was counted a few times. The V and J genes are TRBV11-2 and TRBJ2-4; TRBD2 might be the D (7 bases). Trimming pared 6 bases from V and 3 bases from J, leaving 18 bases between. The CDR3 runs to 16 residues. Germline CDR1 SGHAT, CDR2 FQNNGV. The DNA of the CDR3 is TGTGCCAGCAGAGATGGAGGGGGGGTAGGCAAAAACATTCAGTACTTC. Protein: CASRDGGGVGKNIQYF.

For the CDR3, the DNA is TGTGCCAGCAGTGAAGCGCACGGCTATCCCTACGAGCAGTACGTC. Residues: CASSEAHGYPYEQYV. The chain couples TRBV6-1 to TRBJ2-7; D is ambiguous. The germline V and J ends were trimmed by 0 bases and 2 bases, with 11 bases remaining between them. Per the germline V gene, CDR1 is MNHNS and CDR2 is SASEGT. The CDR3 is 15 amino acids.

This rearrangement joins TRBV3-1 (or the pseudogene TRBV3-2) to TRBJ2-5; the D is unclear. Germline-derived CDR1 and CDR2 are LGHDT and YNNKEL (reference sequence). With 4 bases removed from V and 4 bases from J, the gap between germline ends came to 4 bases. The CDR3 covers 11 residues. CDR3 sequence reads: CASSRAETQYF. The CDR3 region has the DNA TGTGCCAGCAGCCGGGCAGAGACCCAGTACTTC.

The chain joins TRBV9 to TRBJ2-3, with TRBD2 matching 15 bases. The ends lost 2 bases at V and 3 bases at J; junction bases unmatched: 1. CDR1 is SGDLS and CDR2 is YYNGEE in the germline V gene. The CDR3 loop spans 16 amino acids. The CDR3 spells CASSVGLAGGTDTQYF. The CDR3 coding sequence is TGTGCCAGCAGCGTCGGACTAGCGGGGGGGACAGATACGCAGTATTTT.

The V and J genes are TRBV2 and TRBJ1-5; D call uncertain. Trimming shortened V by 6 bases and J by 2 bases, and 8 bases separated the two germline ends. Germline loops: CDR1 SNHLY, CDR2 FYNNEI. CDR3 length: 13 amino acids. This chain's CDR3 is CASRLDGNQPQHF. The CDR3 DNA follows: TGTGCCAGCAGGTTGGACGGCAATCAGCCCCAGCATTTT.

This chain links TRBV19 with TRBJ1-2, with 8 bases aligning to TRBD1. CDR1 and CDR2 from the germline V gene are LNHDA and SQIVND (reference sequence). V shed 3 bases, J shed 4 bases, and the junction held 4 bases outside the gene matches. The CDR3 runs to 14 residues. The CDR3 coding sequence is TGTGCCAGTAGTATGACAGGGGCTCTCTATGGCTACACCTTC. This gives the protein CASSMTGALYGYTF.

The V and J genes are TRBV5-1 and TRBJ1-2; a weak D match, TRBD1 (6 bases). The germline V gene has CDR1 SGHRS and CDR2 YFSETQ. The CDR3 consists of 17 residues. Trimming removed 0 bases from V and 4 bases from J, with 19 bases in between. This CDR3 reads CASSLERSQGSFYGYTF. CDR3 sequence (DNA): TGCGCCAGCAGCTTGGAGCGGTCACAGGGAAGTTTCTATGGCTACACCTTC.

The gene calls are TRBV6-1 and TRBJ1-1; 7 bases agree with TRBD1. Germline lookup yields CDR1 MNHNS and CDR2 SASEGT. The J segment lost 2 bases and the V segment lost 5 bases, leaving 8 bases of the junction unmatched. The CDR3 totals 15 residues. This CDR3 is CASSLLQGPNTEAFF. The CDR3 nucleotides read TGTGCCAGCAGTCTGCTACAGGGGCCCAACACTGAAGCTTTCTTT.

The CDR3: CASSLAPWQPVGGYTF. The CDR3 nucleotides are TGTGCCAGCAGCTTAGCGCCTTGGCAGCCCGTCGGTGGCTACACCTTC. The chain combines TRBV7-2 with TRBJ1-2; D unresolved. Trimming removed 0 bases at V and 7 bases at J, with 18 bases between. CDR3 length equals 16 residues. Germline CDR1 SGHTA, CDR2 FQGNSA.

The chain has TRBV28 and TRBJ1-4; maybe TRBD1 (6 bases). This CDR3 is built from 15 residues. Germline CDR1 and CDR2: MDHEN and SYDVKM. V was shortened by 6 bases and J by 2 bases, with 13 bases between the two germline ends. CDR3 amino acids: CASSPTDSTNEKLFF. The CDR3 DNA follows: TGTGCCAGCAGCCCTACGGACAGTACTAATGAAAAACTGTTTTTT.

There are a few counts of this clone. The rearrangement uses TRBV2 and TRBJ2-7; the D call may be TRBD1 or TRBD2 (5 bases each). The CDR3 runs to 14 residues. Germline-derived CDR1 and CDR2 are SNHLY and FYNNEI. V lost 6 bases and J 2 bases, leaving 14 bases between the germline ends. The CDR3 reads CASSGTARTYEQYV. The CDR3 region has the DNA TGTGCCAGCAGCGGGACGGCCAGGACCTACGAGCAGTACGTC.

This chain joins TRBV19 and TRBJ2-6; weak D call: TRBD1 (6 bases). Deletions cut 3 bases from V and 4 bases from J, with 7 bases between. Germline CDR1 reads LNHDA; CDR2 reads SQIVND (reference sequence). This CDR3 has 14 residues. The CDR3 DNA reads TGTGCCAGTAGTATGACAGGCGGGGCCAACGTCCTGACTTTC. Protein: CASSMTGGANVLTF.

The J gene is TRBJ1-1, the V gene TRBV2; the match to TRBD1 covers 8 bases. The germline gives CDR1 SNHLY, CDR2 FYNNEI. The CDR3 contains 16 residues. V shed 4 bases, J shed 3 bases, and the junction held 10 bases outside the gene matches. The chain's CDR3 is CASSVQGALSYTEAFF. The CDR3 bases are TGTGCCAGCAGTGTTCAGGGGGCACTAAGTTACACTGAAGCTTTCTTT.

There are a few counts of this clone. The rearrangement joins TRBV5-1 to TRBJ1-2; D gene ambiguous. The germline gives CDR1 SGHRS, CDR2 YFSETQ. The CDR3 spans 13 residues. V was shortened by 0 bases and J by 7 bases, with 10 bases between the two germline ends. In DNA form, the CDR3 reads TGCGCCAGCAGCTTGGACCAGGATCGTGGCTACACCTTC. It translates to CASSLDQDRGYTF.

Here the CDR3 DNA reads TGTGCCAGCAGTGAAAGAGGGTTTGGGCAAGAGACCCAGTACTTC. Translating gives CASSERGFGQETQYF. This chain connects TRBV2 to TRBJ2-5, with a weak D call TRBD2 (5 bases). The germline V and J ends were trimmed by 2 bases and 2 bases, with 12 bases remaining between them. The CDR3 consists of 15 residues. Germline CDR1 is SNHLY and CDR2 is FYNNEI.

This rearrangement joins TRBV12-5 to TRBJ2-4, with D perhaps TRBD1 (6 bases). This CDR3 contains 15 residues. With 2 bases removed from V and 7 bases from J, the gap between germline ends came to 15 bases. Germline-derived CDR1 and CDR2 are LGHNT and FRNRAP. The CDR3 nucleotides read TGTGCTAGTGGTTTGTCCAGACAGGTAGGGAACATTCAGTACTTC. This gives the protein CASGLSRQVGNIQYF. Drawing the rest from reference TRBV12-5 and TRBJ2-4, the complete variable domain is DARVTQTPRHKVTEMGQEVTMRCQPILGHNTVFWYRQTMMQGLELLAYFRNRAPLDDSGMPKDRFSAEMPDATLATLKIQPSEPRDSAVYFCASGLSRQVGNIQYFGAGTRLSVL.

The rearrangement joins TRBV5-1 to TRBJ2-2; 8 nucleotides line up with TRBD1. The V segment lost 5 bases and the J segment 4 bases; nucleotides outside the gene matches: 10. CDR1 is SGHRS, CDR2 YFSETQ, per germline. The length of the CDR3 is 16 residues. CDR3 residues: CASRNERTGSTGELFF. The CDR3, as DNA: TGCGCCAGCAGAAACGAGCGGACAGGGAGCACCGGGGAGCTGTTTTTT.

The gene calls are TRBV20-1 and TRBJ1-4, with a tentative D call TRBD1 (6 bases). The CDR3 loop spans 11 amino acids. With 6 bases removed from V and 8 bases from J, the gap between germline ends came to 10 bases. Germline-derived CDR1 and CDR2 are DFQATT and SNEGSKA (reference sequence). The chain's CDR3 is CSAIGQEKLFF. In DNA form, the CDR3 reads TGCAGTGCCATAGGACAGGAAAAACTGTTTTTT.

The genes are TRBV5-1 and TRBJ2-3; 9 bases map to TRBD1. Germline CDR1 reads SGHRS; CDR2 reads YFSETQ. The CDR3 spans 14 residues. Trimming took 9 bases from V and 4 from J; bases not matched to a gene: 9. The CDR3 protein is CATTPGQGPDTQYF. In nucleotides, the CDR3 is TGCGCCACCACGCCGGGACAGGGACCAGATACGCAGTATTTT.

The V call is TRBV18, the J call TRBJ1-2; D is possibly TRBD1 (5 bases). V was clipped by 3 bases and J by 1 base, with 12 bases between them. Per the germline V gene, CDR1 is KGHSH and CDR2 is LQKENI. This CDR3 has 15 amino acids. CDR3 DNA sequence: TGTGCCAGCTCACCGACGGACACCGTTAACTATGGCTACACCTTC. Protein product: CASSPTDTVNYGYTF.

The rearrangement joins TRBV19 to TRBJ1-5; D uncertain. Between the trimmed V and J ends, which lost 3 bases and 4 bases, there was a span of 4 bases. CDR1 and CDR2 from the germline V gene are LNHDA and SQIVND (reference sequence). The CDR3 is 12 amino acids. The CDR3, as DNA: TGTGCCAGTAGTATTCAGAATCAGCCCCAGCATTTT. As protein: CASSIQNQPQHF.

This rearrangement joins TRBV28 to TRBJ1-3; D is possibly TRBD1 (6 bases). Germline-derived CDR1 and CDR2 are MDHEN and SYDVKM. The CDR3 runs to 13 residues. The V gene lost 6 bases and the J gene lost 4 bases, with 10 bases spanning the gap. As DNA, the CDR3 is TGTGCCAGCAGCAGGGGTCCCGGAAACACCATATATTTT. Translation gives CASSRGPGNTIYF.

The V gene is TRBV24-1, the J gene TRBJ2-1, with D unresolved. The CDR3 consists of 14 residues. Trimming cost V 6 bases and J 4 bases, with 12 bases left between them. Germline CDR1 is KGHDR and CDR2 is SFDVKD. In nucleotides, the CDR3 is TGTGCCACCAGTAAAAACCCCAATTACAATGAGCAGTTCTTC. Protein product: CATSKNPNYNEQFF.

This chain connects TRBV12-3 or TRBV12-4 to TRBJ2-5; the D is unclear. Deletions cut 5 bases from V and 1 base from J, with 2 bases between. The CDR3 extends over 11 amino acids. CDR3 sequence reads: CASSPQETQYF. DNA for the CDR3: TGTGCCAGCAGTCCCCAAGAGACCCAGTACTTC.

The chain joins TRBV6-5 to TRBJ1-2, with D possibly being TRBD1 (6 bases). Germline V gives CDR1 MNHEY, CDR2 SVGAGI. Between the trimmed V and J ends, which lost 5 bases and 0 bases, there was a span of 13 bases. The CDR3 consists of 15 residues. The CDR3 nucleotides read TGTGCCAGCAGTCCATACAGGGAAGCTAACTATGGCTACACCTTC. It specifies CASSPYREANYGYTF.